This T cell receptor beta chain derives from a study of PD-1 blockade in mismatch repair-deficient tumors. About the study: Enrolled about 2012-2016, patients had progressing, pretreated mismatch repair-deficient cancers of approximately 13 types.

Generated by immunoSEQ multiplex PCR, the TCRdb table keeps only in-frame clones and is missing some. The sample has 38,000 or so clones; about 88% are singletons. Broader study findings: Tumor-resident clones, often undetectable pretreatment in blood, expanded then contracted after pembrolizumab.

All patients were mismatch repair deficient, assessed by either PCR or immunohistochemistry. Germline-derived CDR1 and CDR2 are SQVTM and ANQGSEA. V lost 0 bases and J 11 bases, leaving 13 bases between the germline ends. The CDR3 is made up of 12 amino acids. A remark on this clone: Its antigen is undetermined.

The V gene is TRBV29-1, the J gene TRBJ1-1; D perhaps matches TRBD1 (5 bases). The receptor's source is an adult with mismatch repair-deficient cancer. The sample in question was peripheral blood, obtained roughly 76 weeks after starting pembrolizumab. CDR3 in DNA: TGCAGCGTTGAAGATCGGGACGAGGGTGCTTTCTTT. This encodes CSVEDRDEGAFF. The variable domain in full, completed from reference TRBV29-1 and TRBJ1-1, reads SAVISQKPSRDICQRGTSLTIQCQVDSQVTMMFWYRQQPGQSLTLIATANQGSEATYESGFVIDKFPISRPNLTFSTLTVSNMSPEDSSIYLCSVEDRDEGAFFGQGTRLTVV.